The 8 T cell receptor beta chains below were found in one sample sequenced in a study of metastatic and nonmetastatic thyroid tumors. Thyroid surgery had not been preceded by any treatment in any patient. Through MiXCR, TCRdb re-clonotyped the PCR reads. Of about 19,000 clones in the sample, 25% to 30% were seen once. The sequencing input was blood. These receptor sequences come from a male donor with papillary thyroid cancer or a benign thyroid nodule (not recorded which). Some clones in this sample may be carry-over from other donors' samples.

This clone was seen many times. CDR3 in amino acids: CASSSEDQTVNSGNTIYF. In DNA form, the CDR3 reads TGTGCCAGCAGCTCCGAAGATCAAACAGTGAACTCTGGAAACACCATATATTTT. The J gene is TRBJ1-3, the V gene TRBV5-4; no clear D gene. Trimming took 3 bases from V and 0 from J, leaving 19 bases between them. Germline lookup yields CDR1 SGHNT and CDR2 YYREEE (reference sequence). The CDR3 runs 18 residues.

This clone was found many times. The V and J genes are TRBV5-4 and TRBJ2-3; TRBD2 matches 11 bases. Germline V gene lookup returns CDR1 SGHNT and CDR2 YYREEE (reference sequence). The V gene end was trimmed by 0 bases and the J gene end by 5 bases; junction bases not matched to a gene: 5. The CDR3 consists of 16 residues. The CDR3 bases are TGTGCCAGCAGCTTGGAACTAGCGGGGGCCGGAGATACGCAGTATTTT. Its translation is CASSLELAGAGDTQYF.

At least ten counts were recorded for this clone. V usage is TRBV19 and J usage is TRBJ2-1; possibly TRBD2 for D (5 bases). The CDR3 runs 13 residues. The V end lost 8 bases, the J end lost 6 bases, and 14 bases lay between the germline ends. In germline, CDR1 is LNHDA, CDR2 SQIVND (reference sequence). CDR3 nucleotide sequence: TGTGCCAGTTCCCACCGAGGAGGCAATGAGCAGTTCTTC. Its translation is CASSHRGGNEQFF.

This clone was seen once. The chain combines TRBV19 with TRBJ1-5; unclear D gene. V lost 3 bases and J lost 0, with 12 bases in between. The CDR3 length is 16 residues. Germline-derived CDR1 and CDR2 are LNHDA and SQIVND (reference sequence). The CDR3 bases are TGTGCCAGTAGTATGGAGGCGGGTTATAGCAATCAGCCCCAGCATTTT. Translated: CASSMEAGYSNQPQHF.

This clone was counted many times. The chain joins TRBV4-3 to TRBJ2-1; TRBD1 is a possible D gene (5 bases). Trimming shortened V by 5 bases and J by 4 bases, and 15 bases separated the two germline ends. CDR3 length: 15 amino acids. In germline, CDR1 is LGHNA, CDR2 YSLEER. The CDR3 nucleotides are TGCGCCAGCAGCGGGAAGGGGTCTCGGTACAATGAGCAGTTCTTC. As protein: CASSGKGSRYNEQFF.

This clone was picked up one time. V and J are TRBV7-2 and TRBJ1-2, with 7 bases matching TRBD1. V was clipped by 2 bases and J by 5 bases; unmatched bases: 2. Germline V gene lookup returns CDR1 SGHTA and CDR2 FQGNSA. There are 13 residues in the CDR3. CDR3 amino acids: CASSLQGEYGYTF. The CDR3 nucleotides read TGTGCCAGCAGCTTACAGGGGGAGTATGGCTACACCTTC.

Relative to its sample, this clone is medium-sized. The chain is built from TRBV6-2 or TRBV6-3 and TRBJ2-7; the D gene is possibly TRBD1 (5 bases). The CDR3 sequence is 13 residues long. V dropped 9 bases and J dropped 3 bases, with 15 bases sitting between them. CDR1 and CDR2 from the germline V gene are MNHEY and SVGEGT. This CDR3 reads CASHSTANYEQYF. CDR3 DNA sequence: TGTGCCAGTCACTCGACAGCAAACTACGAGCAGTACTTC.

A few counts support this clone. The chain has TRBV10-3 and TRBJ1-5; the D is unclear. There are 14 residues in the CDR3. The V end was cut by 2 bases, the J end by 1 base, with 6 bases between. Per germline, CDR1 ENHRY and CDR2 SYGVKD. CDR3 nucleotides: TGTGCCATCAGTGAGGGAGACAGCAATCAGCCCCAGCATTTT. Translation gives CAISEGDSNQPQHF.